Listed here are 2 T cell receptor beta chains from one sample, sequenced in a study of blood T cells in healthy people across ages. For the second PCR, which ran for about 6 to 12 cycles, a sample-barcoded 5' primer and a J-beta primer mix were used. TCRdb recomputed calls from the 5' RACE reads with MiXCR, one row per CDR3 protein. This table has hundreds of thousands of distinct CDR3 sequences, roughly 25% appearing once. These data are also associated with another study on T cells of mothers and their children.

Sequenced sample: blood. The origin of the receptors is a boy aged 5 to 17 in good health.

The chain has TRBV7-3 and TRBJ2-7; perhaps TRBD2 as D (6 bases). The ends were cut back, 5 bases at V and 6 bases at J, with 20 bases in the middle. This CDR3 has 15 residues. Germline-derived CDR1 and CDR2 are SGHTA and FQGTGA. Here the CDR3 reads CASSVVGGPYREQYF. CDR3 sequence (DNA): TGTGCCAGCAGCGTAGTGGGGGGACCGTATCGCGAGCAGTACTTC.

The rearrangement uses TRBV21-1 and TRBJ2-1; the listed D gene, TRBD1, was not tested against the DNA. TRBV21-1 is a documented pseudogene. This CDR3 spans 19 amino acids. Written as DNA, the CDR3 is TGTGCCAGCAGCAAAATAAGAGGCGAGGAGGACAGGGGGTGGAATGAGCAGTTCTTC. This sequence encodes CASSKIRGEEDRGWNEQFF.